These 21 T cell receptor beta chains share one sample of origin, sequenced in a study of T cells in localized non-small cell lung cancer. Measured with immunoSEQ multiplex PCR; TCRdb has only the in-frame clones, and not every one. The table lists around 20,000 clones, approximately 80% of them singletons. This sample comprised peripheral blood, obtained before any cancer treatment. Source of these receptors: an older female donor with stage I lung adenocarcinoma.

The chain carries TRBV29-1 and TRBJ1-1; D remains unclear. CDR1 and CDR2 from the germline V gene are SQVTM and ANQGSEA. The CDR3 runs 11 residues. V was shortened by 4 bases and J by 0 bases, with 3 bases between the two germline ends. Here the CDR3 reads CSVGLNTEAFF. The DNA for the CDR3 is TGCAGCGTTGGGTTGAACACTGAAGCTTTCTTT.

The chain recombines TRBV5-4 with TRBJ2-5, with 10 bases that match TRBD2. The CDR3 is made up of 17 amino acids. From germline, CDR1 is SGHNT and CDR2 YYREEE (reference sequence). Trimming at V came to 3 bases and at J to 5 bases, leaving 13 bases not matched to a gene. CDR3 nucleotides: TGTGCCAGCAGCTCCCGAGGGGAGCGGGGGGGCCAGGAGACCCAGTACTTC. It specifies CASSSRGERGGQETQYF.

Here the CDR3 DNA reads TGTGCTAGTGGTACCGCCCCGGGGAATTCACCCCTCCACTTT. Translated, it gives CASGTAPGNSPLHF. The chain has TRBV12-5 and TRBJ1-6; D gene unclear. Trimming took off 5 bases at V and 7 bases at J, with 12 bases between the two ends. Germline CDR1 and CDR2: LGHNT and FRNRAP. This CDR3 spans 14 amino acids.

The rearrangement links TRBV9 to TRBJ2-7; the D is unclear. In germline, CDR1 is SGDLS, CDR2 YYNGEE. The V end was cut by 4 bases, the J end by 2 bases, with 10 bases between. The CDR3 spans 13 residues. CDR3 sequence: CASSRDTAYEQYF. As DNA, the CDR3 is TGTGCCAGCAGCAGAGACACTGCCTACGAGCAGTACTTC.

This clone was seen only once. The rearrangement links TRBV18 to TRBJ1-2; 7 nucleotides agree with TRBD1. The CDR3 contains 14 residues. Germline trimming cut 4 bases from V and 8 bases from J; bases unmatched to any gene: 10. Germline V lookup: CDR1 KGHSH, CDR2 LQKENI. CDR3 in DNA: TGTGCCAGCTCACTTCAGGGGGAGTATACCGGCTACACCTTC. Translated: CASSLQGEYTGYTF. The variable domain in full, with the rest retrieved from reference TRBV18 and TRBJ1-2, is NAGVMQNPRHLVRRRGQEARLRCSPMKGHSHVYWYRQLPEEGLKFMVYLQKENIIDESGMPKERFSAEFPKEGPSILRIQQVVRGDSAAYFCASSLQGEYTGYTFGSGTRLTVV.

J is TRBJ1-2 and V is TRBV4-1; TRBD1 might be the D (5 bases). V was trimmed by 1 base and J by 5 bases, leaving 11 bases between them. Germline CDR1 and CDR2: MGHRA and YSYEKL. CDR3 length equals 14 residues. The CDR3 DNA follows: TGCGCCAGCAGCCAAGGTGACAGTGGTTATGGCTACACCTTC. It is translated as CASSQGDSGYGYTF.

This clone was picked up one time. The chain uses TRBV7-3 and TRBJ2-3, with 9 bases identical to TRBD2. V lost 5 bases and J lost 4; bases outside the gene matches: 13. The CDR3 consists of 17 residues. The germline V gene encodes CDR1 SGHTA and CDR2 FQGTGA. CDR3 loop: CASSPGLAGWGADTQYF. CDR3 bases: TGTGCCAGCAGCCCGGGACTAGCCGGATGGGGGGCAGATACGCAGTATTTT. The full variable domain, in which reference TRBV7-3 and TRBJ2-3 provide the parts outside the CDR3, is GAGVSQTPSNKVTEKGKYVELRCDPISGHTALYWYRQSLGQGPEFLIYFQGTGAADDSGLPNDRFFAVRPEGSVSTLKIQRTERGDSAVYLCASSPGLAGWGADTQYFGPGTRLTVL.

The chain joins TRBV2 to TRBJ2-3; TRBD2 matches at 9 bases. CDR3 length equals 15 residues. With V trimmed by 8 bases and J by 5 bases, 11 bases remained unmatched. From germline, CDR1 is SNHLY and CDR2 FYNNEI. Here the CDR3 DNA reads TGTGCCAGCCGGCGGGAGGGGGGGCAGGGAGATACGCAGTATTTT. This encodes CASRREGGQGDTQYF.

This clone was seen a single time. V and J are TRBV5-4 and TRBJ1-6; TRBD1 agrees at 7 bases. The V gene end was trimmed by 5 bases and the J gene end by 4 bases; junction bases not matched to a gene: 12. CDR3 length: 17 amino acids. Germline lookup yields CDR1 SGHNT and CDR2 YYREEE (reference sequence). Here the CDR3 reads CASRRDLDRRYNSPLHF. In DNA form, the CDR3 reads TGTGCCAGCAGACGTGATTTGGACAGGAGATATAATTCACCCCTCCACTTT.

This clone was seen more than once but under ten times. The rearrangement links TRBV19 to TRBJ1-6; D may be TRBD1 (5 bases). V lost 3 bases and J 4 bases, leaving 7 bases between the germline ends. Germline V gene lookup returns CDR1 LNHDA and CDR2 SQIVND (reference sequence). This CDR3 contains 14 residues. The chain's CDR3 is CASSMNRYNSPLHF. Written as DNA, the CDR3 is TGTGCCAGTAGTATGAACAGGTATAATTCACCCCTCCACTTT. The variable domain in full, completed from reference TRBV19 and TRBJ1-6, reads DGGITQSPKYLFRKEGQNVTLSCEQNLNHDAMYWYRQDPGQGLRLIYYSQIVNDFQKGDIAEGYSVSREKKESFPLTVTSAQKNPTAFYLCASSMNRYNSPLHFGNGTRLTVT.

V is TRBV7-1 and J is TRBJ1-2; 9 bases match TRBD1. TRBV7-1 is an ORF, and what it does is uncertain. This CDR3 comprises 15 residues. V was pared by 5 bases and J by 5 bases, with 9 bases of the junction left unmatched. CDR3: CASSVPGQGGYGYTF. As DNA, the CDR3 is TGTGCCAGCAGCGTTCCGGGACAGGGCGGATATGGCTACACCTTC.

V usage is TRBV10-3 and J usage is TRBJ2-3; TRBD1 is a possible D gene (6 bases). Germline CDR1 is ENHRY and CDR2 is SYGVKD. This CDR3 has 13 amino acids. The V and J ends lost 5 bases and 6 bases respectively, with 12 bases between them. The CDR3 DNA reads TGTGCCATCAGTAACAGGGAACGGGATACGCAGTATTTT. Amino acids: CAISNRERDTQYF.

This clone occurred once. The rearrangement joins TRBV6-6 to TRBJ2-1, with 8 bases lining up with TRBD1. Germline-derived CDR1 and CDR2 are MNHNY and SVGAGI (reference sequence). The CDR3 totals 15 residues. V shed 5 bases and J 8 bases; nucleotides not matched to a gene: 11. The CDR3 loop is CASSPGGAGEYEQFF. The CDR3 coding sequence is TGTGCCAGCAGTCCAGGGGGCGCGGGTGAATATGAGCAGTTCTTC.

The rearrangement uses TRBV6-6 and TRBJ1-6; D call uncertain. CDR1 is MNHNY and CDR2 is SVGAGI in the germline V gene (reference sequence). The CDR3 is made up of 11 amino acids. Trimming pared 2 bases from V and 10 bases from J, leaving 3 bases between. CDR3 amino acids: CASSYESPLHF. CDR3 nucleotide sequence: TGTGCCAGCAGTTACGAATCACCCCTCCACTTT.

V gene TRBV5-1 combines with J gene TRBJ2-1, with 9 nucleotides matching TRBD1. The V gene end was trimmed by 4 bases and the J gene end by 4 bases; junction bases not matched to a gene: 3. The CDR3 sequence is 14 residues long. Germline CDR1 reads SGHRS; CDR2 reads YFSETQ. This CDR3 reads CASSQGQGYNEQFF. In nucleotides, the CDR3 is TGCGCCAGCAGCCAAGGACAGGGGTACAATGAGCAGTTCTTC.

This chain links TRBV19 with TRBJ1-1; D unclear. The CDR3 has 14 residues. Germline V lookup: CDR1 LNHDA, CDR2 SQIVND (reference sequence). The germline V and J ends were trimmed by 8 bases and 2 bases, with 15 bases remaining between them. The CDR3 sequence is CASSLWTVNTEAFF. For the CDR3, the DNA is TGTGCCAGTTCCCTCTGGACGGTTAACACTGAAGCTTTCTTT.

The gene calls are TRBV14 and TRBJ2-5, with 8 bases aligning to TRBD1. Germline CDR1 is SGHDN and CDR2 is FVKESK. V gave up 4 bases and J gave up 4 bases; unmatched junction bases: 8. The CDR3 sequence is 15 residues long. CDR3: CASSPRQGRSETQYF. In nucleotides, the CDR3 is TGTGCCAGCAGCCCCAGACAGGGGAGGTCAGAGACCCAGTACTTC. Supplemented by reference TRBV14 and TRBJ2-5, the full variable domain reads EAGVTQFPSHSVIEKGQTVTLRCDPISGHDNLYWYRRVMGKEIKFLLHFVKESKQDESGMPNNRFLAERTGGTYSTLKVQPAELEDSGVYFCASSPRQGRSETQYFGPGTRLLVL.

This chain uses TRBV9 with TRBJ2-3; perhaps TRBD1 as D (6 bases). V lost 2 bases, J lost 2 bases, and 18 bases lay in between. Germline V gives CDR1 SGDLS, CDR2 YYNGEE. The length of the CDR3 is 17 residues. The CDR3, as DNA: TGTGCCAGCAGCGTTAGTCCTAATACAGGGACCACAGATACGCAGTATTTT. This codes for CASSVSPNTGTTDTQYF.

The chain recombines TRBV7-9 with TRBJ2-7; possible D gene TRBD2, 6 bases. The CDR3 loop spans 13 amino acids. The germline gives CDR1 SEHNR, CDR2 FQNEAQ (reference sequence). V lost 10 bases and J 3 bases, leaving 16 bases between the germline ends. CDR3 coding DNA: TGTGCCACCCCCGAGGAGGGAGACTACGAGCAGTACTTC. Translation gives CATPEEGDYEQYF. The full variable domain, rest sourced from reference TRBV7-9 and TRBJ2-7, is DTGVSQNPRHKITKRGQNVTFRCDPISEHNRLYWYRQTLGQGPEFLTYFQNEAQLEKSRLLSDRFSAERPKGSFSTLEIQRTEQGDSAMYLCATPEEGDYEQYFGPGTRLTVT.

This chain links TRBV7-9 with TRBJ2-5; no firm D call. This CDR3 region has 15 residues. V shed 3 bases and J shed 1 base, with 12 bases lying between them. Germline V gene lookup returns CDR1 SEHNR and CDR2 FQNEAQ (reference sequence). CDR3 protein: CASSLAVVTQETQYF. CDR3 DNA sequence: TGTGCCAGCAGCTTGGCAGTGGTTACCCAAGAGACCCAGTACTTC.

The chain couples TRBV7-3 to TRBJ2-3; D remains unclear. The CDR3 runs to 12 residues. With 0 bases removed from V and 4 bases from J, the gap between germline ends came to 2 bases. CDR1 and CDR2 (germline): SGHTA, FQGTGA. Here the CDR3 reads CASSLTADTQYF. The DNA of the CDR3 is TGTGCCAGCAGCTTAACGGCAGATACGCAGTATTTT.